One sample yielded the 13 T cell receptor beta chains listed below, sequenced in a study of siplizumab effects on memory and regulatory T cells. TCRdb keeps only in-frame clones here, not all; method: immunoSEQ multiplex PCR. This table holds 85,000 to 130,000 clones, 92% found once. The material sequenced was Tregs sorted from blood. The source of these receptors is a human donor in good health.

The chain employs TRBV29-1 and TRBJ1-5; TRBD1 might be the D (5 bases). Germline V lookup: CDR1 SQVTM, CDR2 ANQGSEA. Trimming took off 7 bases at V and 6 bases at J, with 22 bases between the two ends. The CDR3 has 15 residues. The CDR3 bases are TGCAGCGGGGGCGGGGAGGCAGGGTTCGGTCAGCCCCAGCATTTT. This codes for CSGGGEAGFGQPQHF.

This chain connects TRBV6-6 to TRBJ2-7; 7 nucleotides match TRBD1. The V and J ends lost 4 bases and 0 bases, in that order; junction bases with no gene match: 6. CDR3 length equals 15 residues. In germline, CDR1 is MNHNY, CDR2 SVGAGI (reference sequence). The CDR3 nucleotides are TGTGCCAGCAGTTCTCCGAACAGGGGCTCCTACGAGCAGTACTTC. It translates to CASSSPNRGSYEQYF.

This clone appeared a single time. The J gene is TRBJ1-1, the V gene TRBV25-1; the D is unclear. The CDR3 spans 13 residues. Germline V CDR1 and CDR2: MGHDK, SYGVNS. With 4 bases removed from V and 0 bases from J, the gap between germline ends came to 6 bases. Written as DNA, the CDR3 is TGTGCCAGCAGTGCCCGGGTGAACACTGAAGCTTTCTTT. Amino acid sequence: CASSARVNTEAFF.

J is TRBJ1-4 and V is TRBV7-9; the D gene is possibly TRBD1 (5 bases). From germline, CDR1 is SEHNR and CDR2 FQNEAQ (reference sequence). The germline V and J ends were trimmed by 0 bases and 0 bases, with 11 bases remaining between them. CDR3 length equals 17 residues. In DNA, the CDR3 is TGTGCCAGCAGCTTAGCAACCGTCAGGGCAACTAATGAAAAACTGTTTTTT. It is translated as CASSLATVRATNEKLFF. Full variable domain (missing parts from reference TRBV7-9 and TRBJ1-4): DTGVSQNPRHKITKRGQNVTFRCDPISEHNRLYWYRQTLGQGPEFLTYFQNEAQLEKSRLLSDRFSAERPKGSFSTLEIQRTEQGDSAMYLCASSLATVRATNEKLFFGSGTQLSVL.

This rearrangement joins TRBV15 to TRBJ2-5, with 14 bases lining up with TRBD2. CDR3 length: 17 residues. The J segment lost 1 base and the V segment lost 5 bases, leaving 6 bases of the junction unmatched. Germline loops: CDR1 LNHNV, CDR2 YYDKDF (reference sequence). As DNA, the CDR3 is TGTGCCACCAGCGGGGCGGGGACTAGCGGGAGCCAAGAGACCCAGTACTTC. This sequence encodes CATSGAGTSGSQETQYF.

V gene TRBV2 combines with J gene TRBJ2-7; D tentatively reads TRBD1 or TRBD2 (5 bases each). Germline V gene lookup returns CDR1 SNHLY and CDR2 FYNNEI. Between the trimmed V and J ends, which lost 6 bases and 0 bases, there was a span of 15 bases. This CDR3 comprises 15 residues. The DNA of the CDR3 is TGTGCCAGCAGACGGCCGGGACGGACCTCCTACGAGCAGTACTTC. Translation: CASRRPGRTSYEQYF. Supplemented by reference TRBV2 and TRBJ2-7, the full variable domain reads EPEVTQTPSHQVTQMGQEVILRCVPISNHLYFYWYRQILGQKVEFLVSFYNNEISEKSEIFDDQFSVERPDGSNFTLKIRSTKLEDSAMYFCASRRPGRTSYEQYFGPGTRLTVT.

This clone appeared a single time. The V call is TRBV18, the J call TRBJ1-3; 7 nucleotides align to TRBD1. CDR3 length: 16 residues. The V gene's germline CDR1 is KGHSH and CDR2 LQKENI. Unmatched junction bases numbered 9, after V lost 5 bases and J lost 2 bases. In DNA, the CDR3 is TGTGCCAGCTCAGGGACAGCCATCAAGGCTGGAAACACCATATATTTT. This sequence encodes CASSGTAIKAGNTIYF.

This clone was detected only once. CDR3 nucleotides: TGTGCCAGCAGTCAACCTTCCTTTGACCGGGGGTGGGAGACCCAGTACTTC. The encoded protein is CASSQPSFDRGWETQYF. This chain joins TRBV14 and TRBJ2-5; perhaps TRBD2 as D (6 bases). V lost 6 bases and J lost 5, with 25 bases in between. The CDR3 runs 17 residues. Germline values: CDR1 SGHDN, CDR2 FVKESK.

The chain combines TRBV15 with TRBJ1-1; D gene uncertain. Germline values: CDR1 LNHNV, CDR2 YYDKDF (reference sequence). V was shortened by 1 base and J by 0 bases, with 6 bases between the two germline ends. CDR3 length equals 14 residues. Written as DNA, the CDR3 is TGTGCCACCAGCAGAGCCCCGATGAACACTGAAGCTTTCTTT. It codes for CATSRAPMNTEAFF. The variable domain in full, completed from reference TRBV15 and TRBJ1-1, reads DAMVIQNPRYQVTQFGKPVTLSCSQTLNHNVMYWYQQKSSQAPKLLFHYYDKDFNNEADTPDNFQSRRPNTSFCFLDIRSPGLGDTAMYLCATSRAPMNTEAFFGQGTRLTVV.

CDR3 amino acids: CASSLPQGGGYTF. The CDR3 nucleotides read TGTGCCAGCAGTTTGCCCCAAGGGGGTGGCTACACCTTC. The chain combines TRBV28 with TRBJ1-2; a possible D gene is TRBD1 (6 bases). The germline V gene encodes CDR1 MDHEN and CDR2 SYDVKM. V lost 3 bases, J lost 7 bases, and 12 bases lay in between. The CDR3 is made up of 13 amino acids.

The rearrangement links TRBV12-5 to TRBJ2-5; 9 bases align to TRBD2. The CDR3 consists of 16 residues. V lost 5 bases, J lost 4 bases, and 11 bases stayed unmatched. From germline, CDR1 is LGHNT and CDR2 FRNRAP. In DNA, the CDR3 is TGTGCTAGTGGTCCTGGAATAGCGGGAGTAACAGAGACCCAGTACTTC. Translated: CASGPGIAGVTETQYF.

A single count supports this clone. The CDR3 loop reads CASSLPGAHYYGYTF. The CDR3 DNA follows: TGCGCCAGCAGCTTGCCGGGGGCGCATTACTATGGCTACACCTTC. The chain recombines TRBV5-1 with TRBJ1-2; D might be TRBD1 (6 bases). The germline V gene has CDR1 SGHRS and CDR2 YFSETQ. The length of the CDR3 is 15 residues. V was pared by 1 base and J by 3 bases, with 13 bases between. Full variable domain (outside the CDR3, taken from reference TRBV5-1 and TRBJ1-2): KAGVTQTPRYLIKTRGQQVTLSCSPISGHRSVSWYQQTPGQGLQFLFEYFSETQRNKGNFPGRFSGRQFSNSRSEMNVSTLELGDSALYLCASSLPGAHYYGYTFGSGTRLTVV.

This chain links TRBV5-6 with TRBJ1-5; no reliable D call. Trimming removed 0 bases from V and 1 base from J, with 14 bases in between. The germline CDR1 and CDR2 sequences are SGHDT and YYEEEE. This CDR3 is 17 amino acids long. The chain's CDR3 is CASSLGVQPGSNQPQHF. The DNA of the CDR3 is TGTGCCAGCAGCTTGGGGGTACAGCCTGGGAGCAATCAGCCCCAGCATTTT.